This TCR beta chain was sequenced during a study of T cell responses to AZD1222 COVID-19 vaccine. Points from the study as a whole: The study found Spike-specific TCR breadth and depth rose after two AZD1222 doses. The donor group comprised mostly white British people and more females; the analysis possibly underestimated clonal diversity.

Turning to this clone: Its antigen is undetermined.

The data were produced by immunoSEQ multiplex PCR, yet TCRdb's version contains in-frame clones alone and is incomplete. The sample shows tens of thousands of clones, around 87% of them seen only once. Germline V gives CDR1 LGHDT, CDR2 YNNKEL (reference sequence). The CDR3 is made up of 16 amino acids. Trimming took off 4 bases at V and 5 bases at J, with 20 bases between the two ends. The TCR sequence derives from an adult who received the AZD1222 COVID-19 vaccine. The chain uses TRBV3-1 (or the pseudogene TRBV3-2) and TRBJ1-1; TRBD1 is a possible D gene (6 bases). The input for sequencing was peripheral blood, taken 28 days after the second AZD1222 dose. The DNA for the CDR3 is TGTGCCAGCAGCCCCTCAGGCGGGGGGCGGACTACTGAAGCTTTCTTT. Translating gives CASSPSGGGRTTEAFF.